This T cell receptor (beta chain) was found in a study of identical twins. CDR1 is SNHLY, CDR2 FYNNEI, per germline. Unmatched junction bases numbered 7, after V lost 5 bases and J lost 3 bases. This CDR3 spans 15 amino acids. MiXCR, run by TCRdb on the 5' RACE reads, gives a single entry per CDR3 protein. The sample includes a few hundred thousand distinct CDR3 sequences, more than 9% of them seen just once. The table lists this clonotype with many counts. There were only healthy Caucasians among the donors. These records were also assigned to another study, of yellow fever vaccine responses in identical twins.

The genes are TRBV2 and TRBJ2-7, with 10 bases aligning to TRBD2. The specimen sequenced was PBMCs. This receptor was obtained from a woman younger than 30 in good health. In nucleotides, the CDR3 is TGTGCCAGCAGTCAAGGGGCTAGCGGGGGCTACGAGCAGTACTTC. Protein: CASSQGASGGYEQYF. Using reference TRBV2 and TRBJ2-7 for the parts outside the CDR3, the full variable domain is EPEVTQTPSHQVTQMGQEVILRCVPISNHLYFYWYRQILGQKVEFLVSFYNNEISEKSEIFDDQFSVERPDGSNFTLKIRSTKLEDSAMYFCASSQGASGGYEQYFGPGTRLTVT.